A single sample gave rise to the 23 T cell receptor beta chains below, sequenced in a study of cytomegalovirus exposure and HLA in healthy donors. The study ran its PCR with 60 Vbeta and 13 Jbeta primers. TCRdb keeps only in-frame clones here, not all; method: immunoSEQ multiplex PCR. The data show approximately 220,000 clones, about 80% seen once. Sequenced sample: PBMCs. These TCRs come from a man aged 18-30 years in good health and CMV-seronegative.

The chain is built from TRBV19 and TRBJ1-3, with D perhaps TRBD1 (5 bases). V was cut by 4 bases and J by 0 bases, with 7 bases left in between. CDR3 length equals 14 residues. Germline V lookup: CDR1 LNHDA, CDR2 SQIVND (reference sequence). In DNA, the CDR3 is TGTGCCAGTAGTACGGACACCTCTGGAAACACCATATATTTT. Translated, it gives CASSTDTSGNTIYF. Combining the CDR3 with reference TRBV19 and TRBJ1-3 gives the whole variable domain DGGITQSPKYLFRKEGQNVTLSCEQNLNHDAMYWYRQDPGQGLRLIYYSQIVNDFQKGDIAEGYSVSREKKESFPLTVTSAQKNPTAFYLCASSTDTSGNTIYFGEGSWLTVV.

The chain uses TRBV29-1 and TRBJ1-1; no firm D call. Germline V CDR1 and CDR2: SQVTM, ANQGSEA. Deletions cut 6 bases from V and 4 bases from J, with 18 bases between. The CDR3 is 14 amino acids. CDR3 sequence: CSVALAGASTEAFF. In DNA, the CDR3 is TGCAGCGTGGCCCTGGCGGGTGCGAGCACTGAAGCTTTCTTT.

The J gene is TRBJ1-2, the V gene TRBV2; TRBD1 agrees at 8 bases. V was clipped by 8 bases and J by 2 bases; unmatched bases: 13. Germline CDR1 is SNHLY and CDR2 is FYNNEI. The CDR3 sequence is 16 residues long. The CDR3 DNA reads TGTGCCAGCCGGACAGGGAAGATAATGCGGAACTATGGCTACACCTTC. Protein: CASRTGKIMRNYGYTF.

The chain's CDR3 is CATSRDGQGAGDTQYF. CDR3 nucleotides: TGTGCCACCAGCAGAGACGGACAGGGGGCGGGGGATACGCAGTATTTT. The V gene is TRBV15, the J gene TRBJ2-3; 11 bases are shared with TRBD1. From germline, CDR1 is LNHNV and CDR2 YYDKDF (reference sequence). J was trimmed by 6 bases and V by 0 bases; bases with no gene match: 5. The CDR3 is made up of 16 amino acids.

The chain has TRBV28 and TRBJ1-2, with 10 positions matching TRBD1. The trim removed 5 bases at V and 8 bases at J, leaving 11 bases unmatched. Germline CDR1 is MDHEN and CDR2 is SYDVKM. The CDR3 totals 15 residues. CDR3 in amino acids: CASSRTTTGGRGYTF. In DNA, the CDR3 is TGTGCCAGCAGTAGAACCACGACAGGGGGCAGAGGCTACACCTTC.

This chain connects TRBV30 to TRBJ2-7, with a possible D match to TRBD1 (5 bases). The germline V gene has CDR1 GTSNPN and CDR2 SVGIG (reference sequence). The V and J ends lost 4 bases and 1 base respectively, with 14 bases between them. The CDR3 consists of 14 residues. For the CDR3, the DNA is TGTGCCTGGACTGACCTTGGACATTCCTACGAGCAGTACTTC. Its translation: CAWTDLGHSYEQYF.

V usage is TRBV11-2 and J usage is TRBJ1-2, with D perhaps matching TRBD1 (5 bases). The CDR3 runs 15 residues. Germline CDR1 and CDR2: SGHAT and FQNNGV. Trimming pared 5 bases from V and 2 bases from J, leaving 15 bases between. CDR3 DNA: TGTGCCAGCAGCCCCGCAGGGAAGGTAAACTATGGCTACACCTTC. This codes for CASSPAGKVNYGYTF.

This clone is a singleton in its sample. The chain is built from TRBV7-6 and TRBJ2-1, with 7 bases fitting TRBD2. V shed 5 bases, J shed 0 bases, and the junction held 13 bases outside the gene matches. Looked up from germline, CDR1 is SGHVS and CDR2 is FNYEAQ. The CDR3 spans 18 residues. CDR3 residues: CASSLTPTSAGSYNEQFF. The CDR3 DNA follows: TGTGCCAGCAGCCTAACCCCCACTAGCGCCGGCTCCTACAATGAGCAGTTCTTC. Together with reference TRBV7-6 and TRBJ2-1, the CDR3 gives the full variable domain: GAGVSQSPRYKVTKRGQDVALRCDPISGHVSLYWYRQALGQGPEFLTYFNYEAQQDKSGLPNDRFSAERPEGSISTLTIQRTEQRDSAMYRCASSLTPTSAGSYNEQFFGPGTRLTVL.

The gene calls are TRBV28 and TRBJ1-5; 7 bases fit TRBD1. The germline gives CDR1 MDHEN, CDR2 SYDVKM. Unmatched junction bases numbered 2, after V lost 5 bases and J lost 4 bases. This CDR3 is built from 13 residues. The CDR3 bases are TGTGCCAGCAGTCCGACAGGGAATCAGCCCCAGCATTTT. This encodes CASSPTGNQPQHF.

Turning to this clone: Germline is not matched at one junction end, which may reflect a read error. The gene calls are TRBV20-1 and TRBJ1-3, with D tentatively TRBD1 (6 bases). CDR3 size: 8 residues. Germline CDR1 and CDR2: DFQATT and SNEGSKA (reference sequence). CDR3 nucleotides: TGCAGTGGGGGGGGCGGTGTCTTT. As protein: CSGGGGVF.

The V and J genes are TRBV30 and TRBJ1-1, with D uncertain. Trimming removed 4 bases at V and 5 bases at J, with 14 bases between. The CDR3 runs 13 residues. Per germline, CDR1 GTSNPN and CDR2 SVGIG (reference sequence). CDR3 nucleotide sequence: TGTGCCTGGAAATATCTATTGGTGACTGAAGCTTTCTTT. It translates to CAWKYLLVTEAFF. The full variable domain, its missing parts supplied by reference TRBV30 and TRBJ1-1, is SQTIHQWPATLVQPVGSPLSLECTVEGTSNPNLYWYRQAAGRGLQLLFYSVGIGQISSEVPQNLSASRPQDRQFILSSKKLLLSDSGFYLCAWKYLLVTEAFFGQGTRLTVV.

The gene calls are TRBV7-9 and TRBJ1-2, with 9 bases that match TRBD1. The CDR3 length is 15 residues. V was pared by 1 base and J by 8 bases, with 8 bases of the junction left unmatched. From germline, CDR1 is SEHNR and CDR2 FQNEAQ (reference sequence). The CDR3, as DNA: TGTGCCAGCAGCTTAGACCCAGGGACAGGGCGGGGCTACACCTTC. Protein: CASSLDPGTGRGYTF.

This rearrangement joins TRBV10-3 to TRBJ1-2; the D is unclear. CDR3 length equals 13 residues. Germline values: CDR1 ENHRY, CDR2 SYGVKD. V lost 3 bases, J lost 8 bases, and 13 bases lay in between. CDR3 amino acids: CAISDGDLKGYTF. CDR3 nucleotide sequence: TGTGCCATCAGTGACGGAGACTTGAAGGGCTACACCTTC.

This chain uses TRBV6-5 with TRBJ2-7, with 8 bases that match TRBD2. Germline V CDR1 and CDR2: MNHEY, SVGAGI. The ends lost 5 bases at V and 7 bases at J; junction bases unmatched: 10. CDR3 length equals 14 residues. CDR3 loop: CASSPPGGAWEQYF. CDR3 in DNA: TGTGCCAGCAGTCCTCCGGGGGGGGCTTGGGAGCAGTACTTC.

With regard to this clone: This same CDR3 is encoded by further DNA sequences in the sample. Written as DNA, the CDR3 is TGTGCCAGCAGTGAAGGTATCACAGATACGCAGTATTTT. As protein: CASSEGITDTQYF. The V call is TRBV2, the J call TRBJ2-3; D remains ambiguous. Germline CDR1 reads SNHLY; CDR2 reads FYNNEI. Trimming took off 1 base at V and 2 bases at J, with 4 bases between the two ends. The CDR3 totals 13 residues.

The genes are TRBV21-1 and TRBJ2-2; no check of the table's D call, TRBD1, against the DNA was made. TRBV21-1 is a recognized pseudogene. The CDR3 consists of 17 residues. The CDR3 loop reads CASSKVRQGAATGELFF. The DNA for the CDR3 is TGTGCCAGCAGCAAAGTCCGGCAGGGGGCGGCCACCGGGGAGCTGTTTTTT.

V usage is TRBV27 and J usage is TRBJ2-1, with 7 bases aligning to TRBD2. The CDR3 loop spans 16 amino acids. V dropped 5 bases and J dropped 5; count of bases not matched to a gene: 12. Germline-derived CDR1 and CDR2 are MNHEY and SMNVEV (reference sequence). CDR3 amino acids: CASSLAPGLPDNEQFF. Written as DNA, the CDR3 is TGTGCCAGCAGTCTCGCTCCGGGACTACCGGACAATGAGCAGTTCTTC.

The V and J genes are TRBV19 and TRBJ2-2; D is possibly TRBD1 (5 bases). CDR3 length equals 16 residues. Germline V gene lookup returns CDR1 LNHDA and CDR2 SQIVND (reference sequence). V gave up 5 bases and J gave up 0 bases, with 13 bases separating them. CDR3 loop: CASSYQGLPNTGELFF. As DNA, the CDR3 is TGTGCCAGTAGTTATCAGGGTCTCCCGAACACCGGGGAGCTGTTTTTT.

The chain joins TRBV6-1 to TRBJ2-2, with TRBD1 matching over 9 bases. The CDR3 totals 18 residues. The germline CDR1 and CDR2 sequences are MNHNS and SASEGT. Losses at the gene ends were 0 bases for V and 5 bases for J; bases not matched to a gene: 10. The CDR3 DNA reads TGTGCCAGCAGTGAAGCTGAGAACAGGGGGCTAAGTACCGGGGAGCTGTTTTTT. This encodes CASSEAENRGLSTGELFF.

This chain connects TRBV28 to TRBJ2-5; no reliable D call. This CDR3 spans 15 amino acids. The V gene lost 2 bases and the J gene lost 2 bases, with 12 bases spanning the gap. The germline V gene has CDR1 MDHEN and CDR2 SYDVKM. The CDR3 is CASSLRPHGQETQYF. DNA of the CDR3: TGTGCCAGCAGTTTAAGACCCCACGGGCAAGAGACCCAGTACTTC.

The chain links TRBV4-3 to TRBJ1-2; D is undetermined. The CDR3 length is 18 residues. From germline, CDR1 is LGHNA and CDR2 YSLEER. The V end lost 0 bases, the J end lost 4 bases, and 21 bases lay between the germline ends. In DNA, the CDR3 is TGCGCCAGCAGCCAAGATAGGACGGGAAGGCAGGCCTCCTATGGCTACACCTTC. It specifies CASSQDRTGRQASYGYTF.

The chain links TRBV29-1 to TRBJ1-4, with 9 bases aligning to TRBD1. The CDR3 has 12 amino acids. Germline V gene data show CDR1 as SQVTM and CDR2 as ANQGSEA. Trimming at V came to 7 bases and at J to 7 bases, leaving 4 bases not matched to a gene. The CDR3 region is CSARTGVEKLFF. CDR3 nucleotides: TGCAGCGCGAGGACAGGGGTTGAAAAACTGTTTTTT. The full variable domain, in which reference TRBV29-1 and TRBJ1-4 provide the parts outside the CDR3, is SAVISQKPSRDICQRGTSLTIQCQVDSQVTMMFWYRQQPGQSLTLIATANQGSEATYESGFVIDKFPISRPNLTFSTLTVSNMSPEDSSIYLCSARTGVEKLFFGSGTQLSVL.

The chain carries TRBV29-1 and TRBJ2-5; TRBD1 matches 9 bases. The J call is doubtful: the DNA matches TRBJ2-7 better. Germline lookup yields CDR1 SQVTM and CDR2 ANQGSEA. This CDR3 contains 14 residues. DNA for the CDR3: TGCAGCGTTGCTTGGGGACAGGGTGCTTACGAGCAGTACTTC. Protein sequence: CSVAWGQGAYEQYF.